This T cell receptor beta chain was recovered during a study of shared clonotypes between healthy human individuals. V lost 3 bases, J lost 6 bases, and 5 bases stayed unmatched. CDR3 length: 14 amino acids. The germline gives CDR1 MDHEN, CDR2 SYDVKM. With regard to this clone: What it recognizes is unknown.

Everyone who donated was a Caucasian adult who lived in Nashville, Tennessee. Each PCR replicate run on unsorted PBMC took in about 0.3 ug DNA, tens of thousands of T cell genomes. Sequenced by immunoSEQ multiplex PCR; TCRdb stores in-frame clones only, minus some. Here the sample spans 450,000 to 500,000 clones, 65% to 80% being singletons. Overall study results and limits: The sampled material consisted only of blood, and tissue repertoires are likely to differ.

The sequencing input was PBMCs. The sequence was collected from a woman between 35 and 50 years old in good health. Some clones in this sample may be carry-over from other donors' samples. The chain couples TRBV28 to TRBJ1-2; TRBD1 matches 9 bases. The CDR3 DNA sequence: TGTGCCAGCAGTTTTCGAGGGGACAGGGATGGCTACACCTTC. The encoded protein is CASSFRGDRDGYTF.